The sequence of this TCR beta chain was determined in a study of blood T cell repertoires in COVID-19. Study background: From T cells, B-cell-depleted T cells, or PBMCs came the material, which was cDNA or gDNA.

As processed by the authors: Amplified reference gene primers provided the basis for estimating nucleated cell counts. This table comes from immunoSEQ multiplex PCR, and its TCRdb copy is limited to in-frame clones, with some not included. The V and J calls and the clone size are those of that table, but D and trimming were determined from the DNA. Of 9,500 to 15,000 clones listed, approximately 85% were seen once; the top ten hold about 5.2%. This TCR was recovered from a human donor in a cohort sampled during active COVID-19. The sequenced sample consisted of peripheral blood.

In DNA form, the CDR3 reads TGTGCCAGCAGTGGACAGTTTGATGGCTACACCTTC. Translated: CASSGQFDGYTF. The chain recombines TRBV2 with TRBJ1-2; D possibly corresponds to TRBD1 (5 bases). Per the germline V gene, CDR1 is SNHLY and CDR2 is FYNNEI. The CDR3 sequence is 12 residues long. V lost 4 bases and J lost 6, with 9 bases in between.